This record covers a single T cell receptor (beta chain). The data derive from a study of blood T cell repertoires in COVID-19. The data were produced by immunoSEQ multiplex PCR, yet TCRdb's version contains in-frame clones alone and is incomplete. Counted here are some 120,000 clones, almost 90% occurring once; the ten biggest clones make up 0.88%. The CDR3 runs 14 residues. CDR1 is SNHLY and CDR2 is FYNNEI in the germline V gene. The V and J ends lost 4 bases and 3 bases respectively, with 12 bases between them. The TCR comes from a woman aged 50 to 60 with active or convalescent COVID-19. The chain has TRBV2 and TRBJ1-1; TRBD1 might be the D (5 bases). What was sequenced was peripheral blood. The DNA of the CDR3 is TGTGCCAGCAGTGCCTCAGGGATATACACTGAAGCTTTCTTT. Its translation: CASSASGIYTEAFF.